This T cell receptor (beta chain) is from a study of T cells in Graves' hyperthyroidism and ophthalmopathy. RNA transcripts served as the template for amplifying TCR beta CDR3 regions. A set of HTBI primers served as the primers for a first-round RT-PCR of the TCR CDR3. TCRdb analysed the multiplex PCR reads with MiXCR anew, one entry per CDR3 protein. The sample lists around 390,000 distinct CDR3 sequences, about 14% occurring once. The V gene lost 3 bases and the J gene lost 6 bases, with 14 bases spanning the gap. Germline CDR1 and CDR2: SQVTM and ANQGSEA. The CDR3 runs to 13 residues. Patients affected by ophthalmopathy presented a Clinical Activity Score of at least 3, a NOSPECS grade of at least 4, and disease duration below 3 months. The table lists this clonotype with a few counts.

The clonotype comes from a woman aged 25 to 39 with Graves' ophthalmopathy. The V gene is TRBV29-1, the J gene TRBJ1-1; D possibly corresponds to TRBD1 (5 bases). The sample consisted of blood. The CDR3 region is CSVDGQGRAEAFF. DNA of the CDR3: TGCAGCGTTGATGGGCAGGGTCGCGCTGAAGCTTTCTTT.